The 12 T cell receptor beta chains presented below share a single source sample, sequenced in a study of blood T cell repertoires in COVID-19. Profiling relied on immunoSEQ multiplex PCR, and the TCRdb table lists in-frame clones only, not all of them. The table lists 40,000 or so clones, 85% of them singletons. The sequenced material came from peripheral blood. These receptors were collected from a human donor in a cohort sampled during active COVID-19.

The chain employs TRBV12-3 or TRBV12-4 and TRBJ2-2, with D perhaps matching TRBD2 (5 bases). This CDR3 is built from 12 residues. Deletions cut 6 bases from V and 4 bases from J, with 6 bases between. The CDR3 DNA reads TGTGCCAGCAGACGGGGCACCGGGGAGCTGTTTTTT. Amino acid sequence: CASRRGTGELFF.

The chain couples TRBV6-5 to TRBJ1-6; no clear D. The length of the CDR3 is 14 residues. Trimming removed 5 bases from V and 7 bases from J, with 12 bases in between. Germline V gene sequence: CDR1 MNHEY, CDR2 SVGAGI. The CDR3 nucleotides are TGTGCCAGCAGTACGAGGGATGGGAATTCACCCCTCCACTTT. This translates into CASSTRDGNSPLHF.

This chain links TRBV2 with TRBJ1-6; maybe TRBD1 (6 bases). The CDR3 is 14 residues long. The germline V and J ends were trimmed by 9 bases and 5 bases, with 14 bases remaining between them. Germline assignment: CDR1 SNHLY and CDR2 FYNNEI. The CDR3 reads CARGGAGDNSPLHF. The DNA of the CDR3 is TGTGCCAGAGGGGGGGCAGGGGATAATTCACCCCTCCACTTT.

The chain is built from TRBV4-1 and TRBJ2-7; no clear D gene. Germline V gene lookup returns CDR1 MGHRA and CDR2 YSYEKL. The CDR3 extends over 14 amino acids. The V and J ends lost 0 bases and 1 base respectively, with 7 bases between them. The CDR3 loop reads CASSQDYESYEQYF. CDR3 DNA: TGCGCCAGCAGCCAAGACTACGAGTCCTACGAGCAGTACTTC.

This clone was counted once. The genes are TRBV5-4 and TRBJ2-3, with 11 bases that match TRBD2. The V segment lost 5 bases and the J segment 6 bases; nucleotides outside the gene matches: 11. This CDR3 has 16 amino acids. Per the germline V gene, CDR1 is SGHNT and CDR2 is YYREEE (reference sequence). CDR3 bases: TGTGCCAGCAGTCCAAGACTAGCGGGGCTTGGGGATACGCAGTATTTT. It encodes CASSPRLAGLGDTQYF.

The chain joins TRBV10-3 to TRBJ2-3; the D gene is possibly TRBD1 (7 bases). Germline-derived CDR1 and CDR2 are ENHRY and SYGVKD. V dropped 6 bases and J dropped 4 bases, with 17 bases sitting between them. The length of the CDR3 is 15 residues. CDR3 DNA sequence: TGTGCCATCAGCGACAGGGTAGGGGGGTCAGATACGCAGTATTTT. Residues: CAISDRVGGSDTQYF.

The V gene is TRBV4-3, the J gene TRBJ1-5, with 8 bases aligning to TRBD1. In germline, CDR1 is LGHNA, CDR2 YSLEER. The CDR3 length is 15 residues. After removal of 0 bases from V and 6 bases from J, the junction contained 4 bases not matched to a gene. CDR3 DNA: TGCGCCAGCAGCCAAGATACAGGGGGTCCTCAGCCCCAGCATTTT. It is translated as CASSQDTGGPQPQHF.

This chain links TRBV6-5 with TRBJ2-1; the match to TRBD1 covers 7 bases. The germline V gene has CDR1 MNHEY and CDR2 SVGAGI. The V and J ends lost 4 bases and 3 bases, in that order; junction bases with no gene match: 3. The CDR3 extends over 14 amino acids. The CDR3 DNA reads TGTGCCAGCAGTTCTTACAGGGGCTACAATGAGCAGTTCTTC. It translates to CASSSYRGYNEQFF.

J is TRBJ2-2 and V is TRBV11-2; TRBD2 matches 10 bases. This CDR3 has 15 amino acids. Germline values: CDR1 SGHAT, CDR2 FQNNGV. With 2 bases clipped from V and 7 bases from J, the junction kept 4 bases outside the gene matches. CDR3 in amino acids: CASSLTSGNGGELFF. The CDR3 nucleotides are TGTGCCAGCAGCTTAACTAGCGGGAACGGCGGGGAGCTGTTTTTT.

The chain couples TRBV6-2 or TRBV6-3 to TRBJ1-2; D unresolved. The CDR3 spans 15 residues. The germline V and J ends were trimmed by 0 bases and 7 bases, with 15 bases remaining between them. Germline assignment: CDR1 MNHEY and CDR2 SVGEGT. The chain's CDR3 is CASSYSTTRSGGYTF. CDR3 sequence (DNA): TGTGCCAGCAGTTACTCGACTACTAGGTCGGGTGGCTACACCTTC.

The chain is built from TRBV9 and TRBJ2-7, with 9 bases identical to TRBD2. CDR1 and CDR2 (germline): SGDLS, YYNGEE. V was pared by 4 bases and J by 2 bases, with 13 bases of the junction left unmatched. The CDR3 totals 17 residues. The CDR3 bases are TGTGCCAGCAGCCCGACTTCGGCGCTAGCGGGAACCTACGAGCAGTACTTC. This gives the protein CASSPTSALAGTYEQYF.

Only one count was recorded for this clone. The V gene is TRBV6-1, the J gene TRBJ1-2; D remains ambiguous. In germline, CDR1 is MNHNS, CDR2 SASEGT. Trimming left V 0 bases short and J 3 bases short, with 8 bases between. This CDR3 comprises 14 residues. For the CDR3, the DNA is TGTGCCAGCAGTGAAGCGAGGAGGGACTATGGCTACACCTTC. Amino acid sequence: CASSEARRDYGYTF.